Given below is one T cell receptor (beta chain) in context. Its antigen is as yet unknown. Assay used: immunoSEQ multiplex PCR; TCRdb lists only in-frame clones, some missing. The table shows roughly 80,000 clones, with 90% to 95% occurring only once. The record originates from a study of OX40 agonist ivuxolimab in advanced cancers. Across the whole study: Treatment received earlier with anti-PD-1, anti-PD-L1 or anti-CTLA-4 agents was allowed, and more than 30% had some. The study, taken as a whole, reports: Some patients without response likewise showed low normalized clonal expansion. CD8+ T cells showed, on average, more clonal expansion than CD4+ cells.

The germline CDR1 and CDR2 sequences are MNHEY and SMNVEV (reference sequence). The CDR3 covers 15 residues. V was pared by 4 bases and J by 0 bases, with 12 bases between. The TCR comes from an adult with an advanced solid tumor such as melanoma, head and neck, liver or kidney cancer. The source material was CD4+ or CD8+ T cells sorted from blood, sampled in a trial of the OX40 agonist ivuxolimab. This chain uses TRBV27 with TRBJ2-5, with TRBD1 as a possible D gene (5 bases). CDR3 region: CASSSARADQETQYF. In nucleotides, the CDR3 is TGTGCCAGCAGTTCCGCCAGGGCAGACCAAGAGACCCAGTACTTC.